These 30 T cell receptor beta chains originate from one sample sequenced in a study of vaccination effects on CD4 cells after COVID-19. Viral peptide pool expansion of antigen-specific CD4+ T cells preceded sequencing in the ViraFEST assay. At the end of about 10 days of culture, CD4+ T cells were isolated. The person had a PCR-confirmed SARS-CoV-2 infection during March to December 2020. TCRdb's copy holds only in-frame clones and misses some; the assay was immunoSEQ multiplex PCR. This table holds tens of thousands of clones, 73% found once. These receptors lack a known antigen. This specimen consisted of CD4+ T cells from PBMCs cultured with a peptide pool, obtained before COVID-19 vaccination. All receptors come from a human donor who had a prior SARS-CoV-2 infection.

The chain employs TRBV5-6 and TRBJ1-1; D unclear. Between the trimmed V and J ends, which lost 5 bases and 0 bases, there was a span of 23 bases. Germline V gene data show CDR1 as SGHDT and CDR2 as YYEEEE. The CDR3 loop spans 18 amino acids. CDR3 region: CASSREPSRSGMNTEAFF. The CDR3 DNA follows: TGTGCCAGCAGTAGGGAACCTTCTAGGTCAGGCATGAACACTGAAGCTTTCTTT.

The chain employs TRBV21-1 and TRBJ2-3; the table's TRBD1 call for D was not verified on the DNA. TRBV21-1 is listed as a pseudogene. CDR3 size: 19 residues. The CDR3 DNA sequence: TGTGCCAGCAGCCCCAACCACAGGGAAAGGGCCGGTAACACAGATACGCAGTATTTT. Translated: CASSPNHRERAGNTDTQYF.

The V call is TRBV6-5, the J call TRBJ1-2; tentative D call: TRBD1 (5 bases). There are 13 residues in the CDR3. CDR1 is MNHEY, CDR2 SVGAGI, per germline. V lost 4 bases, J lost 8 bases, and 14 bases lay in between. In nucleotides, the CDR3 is TGTGCCAGCAGTTTAGGGTTCGGGGGAGGCTACACCTTC. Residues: CASSLGFGGGYTF.

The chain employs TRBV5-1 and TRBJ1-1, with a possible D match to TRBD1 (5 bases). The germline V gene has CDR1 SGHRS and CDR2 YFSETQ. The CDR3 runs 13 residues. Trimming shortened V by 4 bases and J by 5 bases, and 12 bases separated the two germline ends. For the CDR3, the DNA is TGCGCCAGCAGCAGGGGCTCGAAGACTGAAGCTTTCTTT. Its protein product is CASSRGSKTEAFF.

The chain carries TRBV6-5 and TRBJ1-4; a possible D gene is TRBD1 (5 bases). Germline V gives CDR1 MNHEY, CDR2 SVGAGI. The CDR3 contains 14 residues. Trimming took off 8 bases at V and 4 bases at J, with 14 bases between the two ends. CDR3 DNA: TGTGCCAGCGGCCGGGACTATCGTAATGAAAAACTGTTTTTT. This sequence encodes CASGRDYRNEKLFF.

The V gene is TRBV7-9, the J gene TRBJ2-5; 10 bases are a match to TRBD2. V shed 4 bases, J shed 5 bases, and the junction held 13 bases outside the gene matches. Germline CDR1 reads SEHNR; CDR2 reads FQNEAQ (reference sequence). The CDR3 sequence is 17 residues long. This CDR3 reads CASSSTGLAAFMETQYF. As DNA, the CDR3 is TGTGCCAGCAGCTCGACAGGACTAGCGGCCTTTATGGAGACCCAGTACTTC.

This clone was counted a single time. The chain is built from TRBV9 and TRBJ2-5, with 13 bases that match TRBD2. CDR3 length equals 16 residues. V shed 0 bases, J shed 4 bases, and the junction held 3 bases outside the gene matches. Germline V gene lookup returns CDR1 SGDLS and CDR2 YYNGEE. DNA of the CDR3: TGTGCCAGCAGCGTAGGGGGACTAGCGGGGAGAGAGACCCAGTACTTC. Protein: CASSVGGLAGRETQYF.

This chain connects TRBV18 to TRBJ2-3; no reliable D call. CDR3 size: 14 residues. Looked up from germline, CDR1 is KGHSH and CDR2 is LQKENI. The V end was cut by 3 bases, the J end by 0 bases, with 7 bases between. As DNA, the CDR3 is TGTGCCAGCTCACCGACGGATAGCACAGATACGCAGTATTTT. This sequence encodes CASSPTDSTDTQYF.

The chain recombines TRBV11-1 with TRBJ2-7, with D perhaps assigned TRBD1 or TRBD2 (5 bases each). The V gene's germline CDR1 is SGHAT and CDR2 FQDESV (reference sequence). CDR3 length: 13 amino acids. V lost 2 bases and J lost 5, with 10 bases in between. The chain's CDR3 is CASSLTGTHEQYF. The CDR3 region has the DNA TGTGCCAGCAGCTTAACGGGGACCCACGAGCAGTACTTC.

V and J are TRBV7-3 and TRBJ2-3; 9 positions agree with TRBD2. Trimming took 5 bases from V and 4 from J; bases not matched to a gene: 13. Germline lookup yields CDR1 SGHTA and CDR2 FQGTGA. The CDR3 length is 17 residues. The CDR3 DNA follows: TGTGCCAGCAGCCTACACCAAGCGGGAGGAGGGGCAGATACGCAGTATTTT. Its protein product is CASSLHQAGGGADTQYF.

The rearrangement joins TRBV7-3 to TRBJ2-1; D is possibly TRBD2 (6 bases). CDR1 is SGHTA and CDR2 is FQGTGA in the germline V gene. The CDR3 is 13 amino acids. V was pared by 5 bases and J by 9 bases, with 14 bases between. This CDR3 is CASSPMVGGEQFF. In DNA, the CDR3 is TGTGCCAGCAGCCCCATGGTGGGGGGTGAGCAGTTCTTC.

The CDR3 DNA follows: TGTGCCAGCAGCGGGGGGACCACAGATACGCAGTATTTT. It codes for CASSGGTTDTQYF. The V call is TRBV9, the J call TRBJ2-3; D is possibly TRBD1 or TRBD2 (5 bases each). V was pared by 3 bases and J by 2 bases, with 7 bases between. The CDR3 extends over 13 amino acids. The germline V gene encodes CDR1 SGDLS and CDR2 YYNGEE.

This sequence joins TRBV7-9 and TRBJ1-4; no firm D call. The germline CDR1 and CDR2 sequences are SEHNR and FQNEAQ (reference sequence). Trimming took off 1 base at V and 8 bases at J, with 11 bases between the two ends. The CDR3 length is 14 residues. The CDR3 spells CASSLVGVREKLFF. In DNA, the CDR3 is TGTGCCAGCAGCTTAGTGGGAGTACGAGAAAAACTGTTTTTT.

The CDR3 is CSARTTSDTQYF. The CDR3 bases are TGCAGCGCCCGGACTACCTCCGATACGCAGTATTTT. V is TRBV29-1 and J is TRBJ2-3; D is possibly TRBD2 (6 bases). The CDR3 has 12 residues. Per germline, CDR1 SQVTM and CDR2 ANQGSEA. Between the trimmed V and J ends, which lost 7 bases and 6 bases, there was a span of 14 bases.

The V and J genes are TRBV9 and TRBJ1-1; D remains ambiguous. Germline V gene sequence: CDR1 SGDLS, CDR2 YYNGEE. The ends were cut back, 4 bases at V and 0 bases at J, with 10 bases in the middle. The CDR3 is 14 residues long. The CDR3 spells CASSPREVNTEAFF. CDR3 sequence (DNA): TGTGCCAGCAGCCCCCGAGAGGTGAACACTGAAGCTTTCTTT.

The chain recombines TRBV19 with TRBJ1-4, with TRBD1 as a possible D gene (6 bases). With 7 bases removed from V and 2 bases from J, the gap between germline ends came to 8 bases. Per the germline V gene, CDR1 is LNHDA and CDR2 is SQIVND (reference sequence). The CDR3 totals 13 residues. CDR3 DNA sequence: TGTGCCAGTATGAGGGGGACTAATGAAAAACTGTTTTTT. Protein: CASMRGTNEKLFF.

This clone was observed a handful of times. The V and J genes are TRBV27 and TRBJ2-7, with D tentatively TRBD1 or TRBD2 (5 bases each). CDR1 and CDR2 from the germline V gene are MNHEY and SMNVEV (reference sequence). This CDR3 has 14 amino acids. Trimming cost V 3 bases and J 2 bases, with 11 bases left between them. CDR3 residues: CASSLGVPAYEQYF. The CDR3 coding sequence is TGTGCCAGCAGTTTGGGGGTCCCAGCCTACGAGCAGTACTTC.

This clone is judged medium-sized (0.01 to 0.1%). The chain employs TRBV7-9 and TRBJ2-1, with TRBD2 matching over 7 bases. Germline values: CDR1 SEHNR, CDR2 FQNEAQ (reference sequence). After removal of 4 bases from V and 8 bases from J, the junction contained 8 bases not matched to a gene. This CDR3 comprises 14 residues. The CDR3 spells CASSSRLAFHEQFF. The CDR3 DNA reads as TGTGCCAGCAGCTCACGACTAGCTTTCCATGAGCAGTTCTTC.

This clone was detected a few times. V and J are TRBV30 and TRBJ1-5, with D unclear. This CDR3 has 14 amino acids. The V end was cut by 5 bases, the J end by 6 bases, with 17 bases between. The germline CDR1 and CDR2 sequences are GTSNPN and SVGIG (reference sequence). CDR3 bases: TGTGCCTGGTCTCTGTATGCGCTGGGTCAGCCCCAGCATTTT. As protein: CAWSLYALGQPQHF.

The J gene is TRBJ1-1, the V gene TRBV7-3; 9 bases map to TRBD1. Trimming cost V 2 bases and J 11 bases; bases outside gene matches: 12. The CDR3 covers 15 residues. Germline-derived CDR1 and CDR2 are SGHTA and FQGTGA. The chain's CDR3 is CASSLRGTGLTKAFF. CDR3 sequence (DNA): TGTGCCAGCAGCTTACGGGGGACAGGGTTAACTAAGGCTTTCTTT.

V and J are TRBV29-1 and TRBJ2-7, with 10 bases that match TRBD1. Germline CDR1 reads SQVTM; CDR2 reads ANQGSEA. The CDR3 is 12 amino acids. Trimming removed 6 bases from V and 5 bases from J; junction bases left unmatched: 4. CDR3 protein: CSVRTGGDEQYF. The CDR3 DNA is TGCAGCGTAAGGACAGGGGGTGACGAGCAGTACTTC.

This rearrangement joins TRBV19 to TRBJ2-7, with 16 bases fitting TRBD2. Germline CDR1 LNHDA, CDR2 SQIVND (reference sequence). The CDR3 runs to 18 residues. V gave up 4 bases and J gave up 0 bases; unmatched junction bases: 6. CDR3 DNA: TGTGCCAGTAGTAGCGGGACTAGCGGGAGGGCCAGCTCCTACGAGCAGTACTTC. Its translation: CASSSGTSGRASSYEQYF.

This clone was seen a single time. CDR3 DNA sequence: TGTGCCAGCATCGGGCAGCCTAACACTGAAGCTTTCTTT. Its protein product is CASIGQPNTEAFF. The chain carries TRBV25-1 and TRBJ1-1; D call uncertain. This CDR3 contains 13 residues. Germline CDR1 reads MGHDK; CDR2 reads SYGVNS. V was shortened by 7 bases and J by 2 bases, with 11 bases between the two germline ends.

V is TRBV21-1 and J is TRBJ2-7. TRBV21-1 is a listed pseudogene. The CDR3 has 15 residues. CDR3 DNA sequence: TGTGCCAGCAGCAAAGAAGGGACCCCCTCCTACGAGCAGTACTTC. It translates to CASSKEGTPSYEQYF.

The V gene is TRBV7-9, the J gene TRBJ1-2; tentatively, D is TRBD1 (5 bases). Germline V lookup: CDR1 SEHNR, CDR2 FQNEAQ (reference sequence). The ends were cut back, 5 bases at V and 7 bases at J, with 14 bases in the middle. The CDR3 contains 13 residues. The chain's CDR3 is CASSQQERGGYTF. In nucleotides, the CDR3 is TGTGCCAGCAGCCAACAGGAGAGGGGTGGCTACACCTTC.

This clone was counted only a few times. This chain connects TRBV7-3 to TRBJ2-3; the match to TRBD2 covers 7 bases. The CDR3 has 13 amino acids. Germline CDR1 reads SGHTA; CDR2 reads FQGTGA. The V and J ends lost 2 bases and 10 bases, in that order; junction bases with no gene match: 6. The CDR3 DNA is TGTGCCAGCAGCTTATCCGACGGGGGGTCGCAGTATTTT. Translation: CASSLSDGGSQYF.

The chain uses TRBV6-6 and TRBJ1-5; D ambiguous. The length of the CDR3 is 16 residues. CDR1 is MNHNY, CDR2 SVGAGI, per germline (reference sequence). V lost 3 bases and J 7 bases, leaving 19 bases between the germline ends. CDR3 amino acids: CASSYEQSPLGQPQHF. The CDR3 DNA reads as TGTGCCAGCAGTTATGAACAGTCCCCCCTGGGCCAGCCCCAGCATTTT.

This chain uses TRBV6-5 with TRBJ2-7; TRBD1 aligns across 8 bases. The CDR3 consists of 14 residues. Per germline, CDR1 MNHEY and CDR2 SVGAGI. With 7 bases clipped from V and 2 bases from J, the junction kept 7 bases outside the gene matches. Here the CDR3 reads CASNTGGRPYEQYF. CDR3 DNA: TGTGCCAGCAACACAGGGGGGAGACCCTACGAGCAGTACTTC.

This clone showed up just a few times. CDR3 sequence: CASSYQHTGELFF. The CDR3 DNA sequence: TGTGCCAGCAGCTACCAGCACACCGGGGAGCTGTTTTTT. The chain combines TRBV7-3 with TRBJ2-2; D remains ambiguous. CDR1 is SGHTA and CDR2 is FQGTGA in the germline V gene. V gave up 4 bases and J gave up 3 bases, with 6 bases separating them. This CDR3 is 13 amino acids long.

DNA for the CDR3: TGTGCCAGCAGCGCGAGACAGGGGATGAACACTGAAGCTTTCTTT. The encoded protein is CASSARQGMNTEAFF. The gene calls are TRBV7-9 and TRBJ1-1; 8 bases agree with TRBD1. The trim removed 5 bases at V and 0 bases at J, leaving 5 bases unmatched. Germline CDR1 reads SEHNR; CDR2 reads FQNEAQ (reference sequence). The CDR3 totals 15 residues.